This T cell receptor beta chain stems from a study of blood T cell repertoires in COVID-19. The CDR3 is 15 residues long. V lost 5 bases to trimming and J lost 7 bases, with 17 bases between them. CDR1 is LNHDA and CDR2 is SQIVND in the germline V gene (reference sequence). Only in-frame clones appear in the TCRdb table, and some are missing; sequencing was by immunoSEQ multiplex PCR. The profile shows about 51,000 clones, roughly 87% of them singletons. The chain uses TRBV19 and TRBJ2-2; TRBD1 is a possible D gene (5 bases). Sequenced: peripheral blood. The TCR sequence derives from a man aged 50-59 years with active COVID-19. DNA of the CDR3: TGTGCCAGTAGTCCCAAGGGGCGCAGTAGCGGGGAGCTGTTTTTT. Its translation: CASSPKGRSSGELFF.